This T cell receptor (beta chain) comes out of a study of cytomegalovirus exposure and HLA in healthy donors. The germline gives CDR1 MRHNA, CDR2 SNTAGT. There are 13 residues in the CDR3. The V and J ends lost 3 bases and 3 bases respectively, with 7 bases between them. It was with 60 Vbeta and 13 Jbeta primers that the PCR ran. Measured with immunoSEQ multiplex PCR; TCRdb has only the in-frame clones, and not every one. The table gives 40,000 or so clones; the top ten clones make up 3.2% of it. The V call is TRBV6-4, the J call TRBJ2-3, with D possibly matching TRBD1 (5 bases). The source of this sequence is a woman under 40 in good health and CMV-seropositive. The sample consisted of PBMCs. The CDR3 spells CASSDRGTDTQYF. In DNA form, the CDR3 reads TGTGCCAGCAGTGATAGGGGAACAGATACGCAGTATTTT.